These 12 T cell receptor beta chains were sequenced from one sample in a study of blood T cell repertoires in COVID-19. Method: immunoSEQ multiplex PCR; TCRdb's copy keeps in-frame clones and lacks some. The repertoire has approximately 150,000 clones, approximately 93% of them found once; the top ten carry just under 2%. Sequencing was carried out using peripheral blood. These receptors came from a woman aged 60-75 years with COVID-19, enrolled during active disease.

The V gene is TRBV18, the J gene TRBJ1-4, with TRBD1 matching over 7 bases. Looked up from germline, CDR1 is KGHSH and CDR2 is LQKENI. This CDR3 spans 15 amino acids. The J segment lost 5 bases and the V segment lost 2 bases, leaving 5 bases of the junction unmatched. DNA of the CDR3: TGTGCCAGCTCACCAGTCCGGGACAGAAATGAAAAACTGTTTTTT. Translating gives CASSPVRDRNEKLFF. Together with reference TRBV18 and TRBJ1-4, the CDR3 gives the full variable domain: NAGVMQNPRHLVRRRGQEARLRCSPMKGHSHVYWYRQLPEEGLKFMVYLQKENIIDESGMPKERFSAEFPKEGPSILRIQQVVRGDSAAYFCASSPVRDRNEKLFFGSGTQLSVL.

The gene calls are TRBV3-1 (or the pseudogene TRBV3-2) and TRBJ1-6, with 7 positions matching TRBD1. Unmatched junction bases numbered 0, after V lost 2 bases and J lost 8 bases. CDR1 LGHDT and CDR2 YNNKEL come from the germline V gene (reference sequence). This CDR3 region has 13 residues. The DNA of the CDR3 is TGTGCCAGCAGCCAAACAGGGGATTCACCCCTCCACTTT. This gives the protein CASSQTGDSPLHF.

The V and J genes are TRBV15 and TRBJ2-1; D unclear. The V gene's germline CDR1 is LNHNV and CDR2 YYDKDF (reference sequence). The V end lost 0 bases, the J end lost 9 bases, and 9 bases lay between the germline ends. This CDR3 has 13 residues. CDR3 in DNA: TGTGCCACCAGCAGAGATGTTTCCCGTGAGCAGTTCTTC. Protein product: CATSRDVSREQFF.

V usage is TRBV7-2 and J usage is TRBJ1-3; 10 bases line up with TRBD1. This CDR3 comprises 15 residues. J was trimmed by 7 bases and V by 6 bases; bases with no gene match: 9. Germline CDR1 reads SGHTA; CDR2 reads FQGNSA. This CDR3 is CASSATGTGVNTIYF. CDR3 coding DNA: TGTGCCAGCAGTGCCACCGGGACAGGGGTTAACACCATATATTTT.

The V and J genes are TRBV10-3 and TRBJ1-2; possible D gene TRBD1, 6 bases. V lost 4 bases, J lost 2 bases, and 11 bases lay in between. Germline loops: CDR1 ENHRY, CDR2 SYGVKD. This CDR3 is built from 14 residues. The CDR3 region has the DNA TGTGCCATCAGTGGGGGGCCGCGGAACTATGGCTACACCTTC. Translating it yields CAISGGPRNYGYTF.

For this clone: At one boundary the junction diverges from the germline segment, which might be a read error. This sequence joins TRBV5-6 and TRBJ1-4, with 9 bases that match TRBD1. Germline values: CDR1 SGHDT, CDR2 YYEEEE. The CDR3 is 14 residues long. The CDR3 is CASSPDRGRRKLFF. CDR3 DNA: TGTGCCAGCAGCCCGGACAGGGGACGGAGAAAACTATTTTTT.

This chain links TRBV19 with TRBJ1-1; a weak D match, TRBD1 (5 bases). V gave up 7 bases and J gave up 1 base, with 19 bases separating them. CDR1 and CDR2 (germline): LNHDA, SQIVND (reference sequence). CDR3 length: 16 amino acids. The CDR3, as DNA: TGTGCCAGTAAGGTCCAGGGAGGGGCTCCGAACACTGAAGCTTTCTTT. This gives the protein CASKVQGGAPNTEAFF.

The chain links TRBV7-6 to TRBJ1-6; 8 bases are shared with TRBD1. V lost 6 bases, J lost 0 bases, and 4 bases stayed unmatched. CDR1 is SGHVS, CDR2 FNYEAQ, per germline. The CDR3 length is 16 residues. The CDR3 loop reads CASRGDRSSYNSPLHF. The CDR3 DNA is TGTGCCAGCAGGGGGGACAGGAGCTCCTATAATTCACCCCTCCACTTT.

The sample holds a few counts of this clone. This chain links TRBV19 with TRBJ2-7, with 8 bases matching TRBD1. The germline CDR1 and CDR2 sequences are LNHDA and SQIVND (reference sequence). Germline trimming cut 5 bases from V and 4 bases from J; bases unmatched to any gene: 13. This CDR3 has 16 amino acids. The CDR3 loop reads CASSPFDRTGRYEQYF. The CDR3 DNA sequence: TGTGCCAGTAGTCCTTTCGATCGGACAGGGCGTTACGAGCAGTACTTC.

This clone was detected only a few times. The chain recombines TRBV7-9 with TRBJ1-1; D remains ambiguous. CDR1 is SEHNR, CDR2 FQNEAQ, per germline (reference sequence). Trimming shortened V by 2 bases and J by 5 bases, and 9 bases separated the two germline ends. The CDR3 covers 13 residues. The chain's CDR3 is CASSLYTQTEAFF. The CDR3 region has the DNA TGTGCCAGCAGCTTATACACACAAACTGAAGCTTTCTTT.

The J gene is TRBJ1-2, the V gene TRBV7-2; D is unclear. This CDR3 contains 14 residues. Trimming shortened V by 1 base and J by 5 bases, and 11 bases separated the two germline ends. CDR1 SGHTA and CDR2 FQGNSA come from the germline V gene. CDR3 loop: CASSLGHSLYGYTF. The CDR3 DNA sequence: TGTGCCAGCAGCTTAGGGCACAGCTTATATGGCTACACCTTC.

This rearrangement joins TRBV23-1 to TRBJ1-5; D is undetermined. TRBV23-1 is annotated as an ORF whose role is uncertain. V was trimmed by 2 bases and J by 5 bases, leaving 16 bases between them. This CDR3 comprises 16 residues. The CDR3 nucleotides are TGCGCCAGCAGTCAAGCAGGAAAGAGTTCGGATCAGCCCCAGCATTTT. Translated, it gives CASSQAGKSSDQPQHF.